The source of this T cell receptor beta chain is a study of read filtering for tumor transcriptome and immune sequencing. Whole-study results and caveats: Even smaller IR-seq throughput identified most shared clonotypes. In IR-seq, single-read clonotypes were roughly 80% of clonotypes but 3.5% to 4% of reads.

This clonotype has a count of ten or more. Its matching antigen is unknown. This library used about 360 ng RNA and molecular barcoded adaptors spanning alpha/delta and beta/gamma chains. One entry per CDR3 protein, called by TCRdb with MiXCR from the reads. The table lists about 90,000 distinct CDR3 sequences, more than 9% of them singletons. The CDR3 contains 16 residues. With 6 bases removed from V and 1 base from J, the gap between germline ends came to 17 bases. Specimen: a population of CD138-negative cells sorted from bone marrow. The chain has TRBV12-3 or TRBV12-4 and TRBJ2-3, with D maybe TRBD1 (5 bases). This clonotype was sampled from a donor aged 40 or over with multiple myeloma. The chain's CDR3 is CASSPGQGSGTDTQYF. As DNA, the CDR3 is TGTGCCAGCAGCCCAGGGCAGGGTTCGGGCACAGATACGCAGTATTTT.